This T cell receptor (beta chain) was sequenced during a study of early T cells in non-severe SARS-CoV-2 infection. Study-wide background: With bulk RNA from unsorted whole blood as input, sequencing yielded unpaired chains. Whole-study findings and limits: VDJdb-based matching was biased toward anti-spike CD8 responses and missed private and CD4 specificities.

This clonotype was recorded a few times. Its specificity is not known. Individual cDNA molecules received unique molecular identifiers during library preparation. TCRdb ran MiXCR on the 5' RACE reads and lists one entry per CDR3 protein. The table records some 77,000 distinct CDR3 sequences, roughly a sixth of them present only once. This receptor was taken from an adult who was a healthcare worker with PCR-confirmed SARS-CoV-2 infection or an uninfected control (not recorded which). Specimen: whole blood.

The CDR3 loop reads CSVRTDLDEQFF. The CDR3 nucleotides read TGCAGCGTGCGGACAGACCTCGATGAGCAGTTCTTC. This sequence joins TRBV29-1 and TRBJ2-1; a possible D gene is TRBD1 (6 bases). The germline CDR1 and CDR2 sequences are SQVTM and ANQGSEA. V gave up 6 bases and J gave up 8 bases, with 14 bases separating them. CDR3 length equals 12 residues.